The T cell receptor beta chain under discussion was sequenced for a study of blood T cell repertoires in COVID-19. CDR3 size: 14 residues. V was pared by 0 bases and J by 10 bases, with 10 bases between. The germline V gene encodes CDR1 LGHDT and CDR2 YNNKEL (reference sequence). Self-reported history from a screening survey and questionnaire set each donor's cohort. Repertoires were generated with immunoSEQ multiplex PCR, while TCRdb's copy carries only in-frame clones and drops some. The sample contains over 200,000 clones, approximately 90% of which appear only once. The sample taken for sequencing was PBMCs or T cells enriched from blood (not recorded which). This chain connects TRBV3-1 (or the pseudogene TRBV3-2) to TRBJ1-6; perhaps TRBD1 as D (5 bases). The TCR comes from a man younger than 30 who had recovered from COVID-19. CDR3 sequence reads: CASSQDTGGSPLHF. Written as DNA, the CDR3 is TGTGCCAGCAGCCAAGATACGGGGGGATCACCCCTCCACTTT.